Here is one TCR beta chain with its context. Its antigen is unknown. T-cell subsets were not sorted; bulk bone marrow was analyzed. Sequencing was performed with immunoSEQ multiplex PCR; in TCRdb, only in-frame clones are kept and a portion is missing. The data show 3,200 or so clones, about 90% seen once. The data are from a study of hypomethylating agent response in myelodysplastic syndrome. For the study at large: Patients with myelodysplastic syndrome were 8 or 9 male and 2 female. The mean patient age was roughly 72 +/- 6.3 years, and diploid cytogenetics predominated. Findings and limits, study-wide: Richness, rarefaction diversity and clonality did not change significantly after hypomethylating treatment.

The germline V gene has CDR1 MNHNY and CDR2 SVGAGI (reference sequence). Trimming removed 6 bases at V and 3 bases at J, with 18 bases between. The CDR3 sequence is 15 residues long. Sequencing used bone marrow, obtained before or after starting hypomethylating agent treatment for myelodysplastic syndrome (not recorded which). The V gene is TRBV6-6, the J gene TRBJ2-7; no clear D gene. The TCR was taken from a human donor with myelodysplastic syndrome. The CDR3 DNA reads TGTGCCAGCAGCAACGCGCTCGGATCCTACTACGAGCAGTACTTC. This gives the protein CASSNALGSYYEQYF.